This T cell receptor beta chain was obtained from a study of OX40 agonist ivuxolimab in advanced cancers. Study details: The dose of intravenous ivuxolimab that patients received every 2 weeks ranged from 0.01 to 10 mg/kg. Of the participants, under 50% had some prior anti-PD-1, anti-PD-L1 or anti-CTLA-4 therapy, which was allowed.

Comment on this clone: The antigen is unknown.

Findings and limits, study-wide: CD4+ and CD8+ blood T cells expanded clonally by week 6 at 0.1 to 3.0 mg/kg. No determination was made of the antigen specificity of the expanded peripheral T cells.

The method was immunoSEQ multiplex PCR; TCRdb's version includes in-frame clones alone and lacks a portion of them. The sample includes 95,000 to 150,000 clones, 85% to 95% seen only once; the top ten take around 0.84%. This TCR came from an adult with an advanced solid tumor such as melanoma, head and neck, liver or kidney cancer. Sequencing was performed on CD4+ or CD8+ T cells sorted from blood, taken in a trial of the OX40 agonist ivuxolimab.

The DNA of the CDR3 is TGTGCCAGCAGTGACCGGGCCGGAGAACAGCCCCAGCATTTT. This gives the protein CASSDRAGEQPQHF. The chain employs TRBV2 and TRBJ1-5; no clear D. Germline CDR1 reads SNHLY; CDR2 reads FYNNEI. V lost 3 bases and J 7 bases, leaving 13 bases between the germline ends. The CDR3 extends over 14 amino acids.